The sequence of this TCR beta chain was determined in a study of blood T cell repertoires in COVID-19. This clone was seen once. Generated by immunoSEQ multiplex PCR, the TCRdb table keeps only in-frame clones and is missing some. The sample yields some 270,000 clones, 80% to 90% seen once. V shed 0 bases and J shed 2 bases, with 9 bases lying between them. This CDR3 region has 15 residues. Looked up from germline, CDR1 is SGDLS and CDR2 is YYNGEE. The chain recombines TRBV9 with TRBJ2-4, with D tentatively TRBD2 (5 bases). Specimen: peripheral blood. The TCR comes from a woman between 40 and 50 years old who had recovered from COVID-19. CDR3 DNA sequence: TGTGCCAGCAGCGTAGTTCCGGGGTCCAAAAACATTCAGTACTTC. Translating it yields CASSVVPGSKNIQYF. Full variable domain (rest looked up from reference TRBV9 and TRBJ2-4): DSGVTQTPKHLITATGQRVTLRCSPRSGDLSVYWYQQSLDQGLQFLIQYYNGEERAKGNILERFSAQQFPDLHSELNLSSLELGDSALYFCASSVVPGSKNIQYFGAGTRLSVL.